A single sample is the source of the 16 T cell receptor beta chains below, sequenced in a study of neoadjuvant anti-PD-1 for oral cavity cancer. Here immunoSEQ multiplex PCR was the method, and the copy in TCRdb shows in-frame clones only, minus some. The sample carries about 68,000 clones, 70% to 90% recorded once. Time point given: after neoadjuvant nivolumab, at surgical resection. The input for sequencing was PBMCs, taken after nivolumab (anti-PD-1) treatment. These receptors were taken from a person between 35 and 79 years old with oral cavity squamous cell carcinoma.

The chain joins TRBV2 to TRBJ2-7, with D maybe TRBD2 (5 bases). This CDR3 is 13 amino acids long. The V gene lost 8 bases and the J gene lost 3 bases, with 14 bases spanning the gap. Germline CDR1 SNHLY, CDR2 FYNNEI. CDR3 sequence: CASEDPGVYEQYF. In DNA, the CDR3 is TGTGCCAGCGAGGACCCCGGGGTCTACGAGCAGTACTTC.

This clone was recorded a few times. The V call is TRBV28, the J call TRBJ2-4; a possible D gene is TRBD2 (5 bases). Germline lookup yields CDR1 MDHEN and CDR2 SYDVKM. This CDR3 is 16 amino acids long. The V and J ends lost 2 bases and 0 bases respectively, with 11 bases between them. This CDR3 is CASSLRDTIAKNIQYF. The CDR3 DNA follows: TGTGCCAGCAGTTTACGGGATACCATAGCCAAAAACATTCAGTACTTC.

The rearrangement uses TRBV7-2 and TRBJ1-1, with unresolved D. Germline CDR1 reads SGHTA; CDR2 reads FQGNSA. This CDR3 is built from 12 residues. V was cut by 1 base and J by 8 bases, with 8 bases left in between. CDR3 coding DNA: TGTGCCAGCAGCTTAGATATAGGAGAAGCTTTCTTT. This sequence encodes CASSLDIGEAFF.

The chain couples TRBV20-1 to TRBJ1-1; D call uncertain. Germline loops: CDR1 DFQATT, CDR2 SNEGSKA (reference sequence). V was cut by 8 bases and J by 10 bases, with 17 bases left in between. The CDR3 is 11 amino acids. CDR3 DNA sequence: TGCAGTTCTACAATTTACCCAGGAGCTTTCTTT. It encodes CSSTIYPGAFF.

The chain is built from TRBV6-6 and TRBJ1-2; D is undetermined. The CDR3 is 13 amino acids. The V gene lost 6 bases and the J gene lost 6 bases, with 14 bases spanning the gap. CDR1 and CDR2 (germline): MNHNY, SVGAGI (reference sequence). The CDR3 DNA sequence: TGTGCCAGCAGCTACCGGGCCCAGGATGGCTACACCTTC. Translated, it gives CASSYRAQDGYTF.

The gene calls are TRBV2 and TRBJ2-5; 7 positions agree with TRBD2. Unmatched junction bases numbered 10, after V lost 7 bases and J lost 5 bases. The V gene's germline CDR1 is SNHLY and CDR2 FYNNEI. The CDR3 covers 14 residues. The CDR3 DNA reads as TGTGCCAGCACCGTCATGGCGGGGGTCGAGACCCAGTACTTC. Translation gives CASTVMAGVETQYF.

The J gene is TRBJ1-5, the V gene TRBV30; D is perhaps TRBD1 (6 bases). This CDR3 comprises 17 residues. Germline V gives CDR1 GTSNPN, CDR2 SVGIG (reference sequence). Trimming pared 2 bases from V and 0 bases from J, leaving 17 bases between. The chain's CDR3 is CAWSSAGDFYSNQPQHF. The CDR3 nucleotides read TGTGCCTGGAGTTCGGCAGGGGATTTTTATAGCAATCAGCCCCAGCATTTT.

The chain couples TRBV14 to TRBJ2-7; no reliable D call. Germline V gene sequence: CDR1 SGHDN, CDR2 FVKESK. This CDR3 has 12 amino acids. The germline V and J ends were trimmed by 1 base and 5 bases, with 6 bases remaining between them. This CDR3 is CASSQVGHEQYF. CDR3 sequence (DNA): TGTGCCAGCAGCCAAGTCGGCCACGAGCAGTACTTC.

This chain joins TRBV6-5 and TRBJ2-7; 10 bases line up with TRBD2. This CDR3 contains 14 residues. Germline CDR1 and CDR2: MNHEY and SVGAGI. V lost 4 bases and J lost 1; bases outside the gene matches: 1. The CDR3 bases are TGTGCCAGCAGTTCACTAGCGGGATCCTACGAGCAGTACTTC. Amino acids: CASSSLAGSYEQYF.

The rearrangement links TRBV7-2 to TRBJ2-3; the D is unclear. Trimming removed 2 bases at V and 2 bases at J, with 8 bases between. The CDR3 totals 14 residues. Germline-derived CDR1 and CDR2 are SGHTA and FQGNSA. The CDR3 DNA is TGTGCCAGCAGCTTATTCGGTCCCACAGATACGCAGTATTTT. It specifies CASSLFGPTDTQYF.

The chain uses TRBV6-1 and TRBJ2-5; D unresolved. Germline loops: CDR1 MNHNS, CDR2 SASEGT. CDR3 size: 13 residues. Trimming removed 3 bases from V and 2 bases from J, with 7 bases in between. The CDR3 nucleotides are TGTGCCAGCAGTGACCCAGTACAAGAGACCCAGTACTTC. It yields the protein CASSDPVQETQYF.

This chain connects TRBV29-1 to TRBJ2-2; D possibly matches TRBD1 or TRBD2 (5 bases each). This CDR3 has 11 residues. Trimming shortened V by 6 bases and J by 7 bases, and 9 bases separated the two germline ends. Per the germline V gene, CDR1 is SQVTM and CDR2 is ANQGSEA. DNA for the CDR3: TGCAGCGTGGGGACGGTCGGGGAGCTGTTTTTT. It specifies CSVGTVGELFF.

Only one count was recorded for this clone. The chain links TRBV6-6 to TRBJ2-1; 7 bases agree with TRBD2. Germline lookup yields CDR1 MNHNY and CDR2 SVGAGI (reference sequence). The CDR3 is made up of 12 amino acids. CDR3 residues: CGSGMMGNEQFF. CDR3 coding DNA: TGTGGAAGCGGGATGATGGGAAATGAGCAGTTCTTC.

The V and J genes are TRBV5-1 and TRBJ2-3; 8 bases map to TRBD1. This CDR3 spans 16 amino acids. V was clipped by 4 bases and J by 2 bases; unmatched bases: 9. The germline V gene encodes CDR1 SGHRS and CDR2 YFSETQ. The CDR3 spells CASSLTGGVDTDTQYF. The CDR3 DNA reads as TGCGCCAGCAGCCTAACAGGGGGAGTGGACACAGATACGCAGTATTTT. Variable domain in full (rest from reference TRBV5-1 and TRBJ2-3): KAGVTQTPRYLIKTRGQQVTLSCSPISGHRSVSWYQQTPGQGLQFLFEYFSETQRNKGNFPGRFSGRQFSNSRSEMNVSTLELGDSALYLCASSLTGGVDTDTQYFGPGTRLTVL.

This chain connects TRBV2 to TRBJ2-2; TRBD2 aligns across 10 bases. Germline V gives CDR1 SNHLY, CDR2 FYNNEI. This CDR3 has 16 amino acids. The V and J ends lost 6 bases and 4 bases, in that order; junction bases with no gene match: 8. The CDR3 DNA reads TGTGCCAGCAGATCCGGGACTAGCGTCCCCACCGGGGAGCTGTTTTTT. It codes for CASRSGTSVPTGELFF.

The V and J genes are TRBV10-3 and TRBJ2-1; 8 bases line up with TRBD2. Looked up from germline, CDR1 is ENHRY and CDR2 is SYGVKD. J lost 5 bases, V lost 11 bases, and 20 bases had no gene match. CDR3 length equals 17 residues. This CDR3 is CAPRRSGSVLLNNEQFF. As DNA, the CDR3 is TGTGCCCCCCGGAGGAGCGGGAGTGTCCTCCTTAACAATGAGCAGTTCTTC.